Sequencing of this TCR beta chain was carried out in a study of T cell responses to AZD1222 COVID-19 vaccine. Study-wide results and caveats: Clonal diversity was possibly underestimated; the donors were predominantly white British and more often female.

As to this clone: Antigen unknown.

Repertoires were generated with immunoSEQ multiplex PCR, while TCRdb's copy carries only in-frame clones and drops some. The repertoire consists of some 130,000 clones, with just over 85% occurring once and the leading ten covering about a fifth. Sequencing used peripheral blood, obtained on day 0 of AZD1222 vaccination. This sequence originates from an adult in good health.

CDR3 amino acids: CASSPPYSSYEQYF. The CDR3 nucleotides read TGTGCCAGCTCACCACCTTACAGCTCCTACGAGCAGTACTTC. This chain connects TRBV18 to TRBJ2-7; D is unclear. V lost 0 bases, J lost 0 bases, and 6 bases lay in between. Germline V CDR1 and CDR2: KGHSH, LQKENI. The CDR3 has 14 residues.